These 22 T cell receptor beta chains originate from one sample sequenced in a study of identical twins. In TCRdb, the 5' RACE reads were re-called with MiXCR into one record per CDR3 protein. The sample contains roughly 350,000 distinct CDR3 sequences, 9% to 15% of which appear only once. These data also formed part of another study, on yellow fever vaccine responses in identical twins.

The specimen was CD8+ T cells sorted from blood. The receptors were sampled from a woman aged 18 to 35 in good health.

This clonotype came up a few times. V gene TRBV29-1 combines with J gene TRBJ1-1, with D uncertain. Trimming stripped 6 bases from V and 4 bases from J, with 6 bases between. The CDR3 is 10 residues long. Germline V lookup: CDR1 SQVTM, CDR2 ANQGSEA. The CDR3, as DNA: TGCAGCGTCGGGCCCACTGAAGCTTTCTTT. Amino acids: CSVGPTEAFF.

This clonotype was recorded many times. The chain carries TRBV12-3 or TRBV12-4 and TRBJ2-1; D ambiguous. The CDR3 extends over 13 amino acids. V shed 0 bases and J shed 8 bases, with 8 bases lying between them. The CDR3 spells CASSLATGHEQFF. CDR3 nucleotide sequence: TGTGCCAGCAGTTTAGCAACGGGCCATGAGCAGTTCTTC.

V is TRBV27 and J is TRBJ1-6; D is unresolved. Trimming cost V 5 bases and J 7 bases, with 12 bases left between them. Germline loops: CDR1 MNHEY, CDR2 SMNVEV (reference sequence). The CDR3 has 14 residues. CDR3: CASSPFMENSPLHF. CDR3 bases: TGTGCCAGCAGTCCTTTTATGGAGAATTCACCCCTCCACTTT.

This clonotype has at least ten counts. The chain joins TRBV5-1 to TRBJ2-5; the match to TRBD2 covers 8 bases. The CDR3 loop spans 15 amino acids. In germline, CDR1 is SGHRS, CDR2 YFSETQ. J gave up 5 bases and V 2 bases, and 8 bases lay outside the gene matches. The CDR3 here is CASSLPGLEYETQYF. The CDR3 nucleotides are TGCGCCAGCAGCTTACCGGGACTAGAGTATGAGACCCAGTACTTC.

This clonotype appeared many times. J is TRBJ1-1 and V is TRBV4-1, with 7 bases lining up with TRBD1. The V segment lost 3 bases and the J segment 2 bases; nucleotides outside the gene matches: 6. This CDR3 comprises 15 residues. Germline values: CDR1 MGHRA, CDR2 YSYEKL. CDR3 in amino acids: CASSHLTGRNTEAFF. The DNA for the CDR3 is TGCGCCAGCAGCCACCTGACAGGGAGAAACACTGAAGCTTTCTTT.

This clonotype was detected a few times. The J gene is TRBJ1-1, the V gene TRBV29-1; D gene ambiguous. Trimming stripped 6 bases from V and 0 bases from J, with 11 bases between. The CDR3 runs to 13 residues. In germline, CDR1 is SQVTM, CDR2 ANQGSEA. The CDR3: CSVTEGMNTEAFF. The DNA of the CDR3 is TGCAGCGTGACGGAGGGTATGAACACTGAAGCTTTCTTT.

The gene calls are TRBV6-5 and TRBJ1-4, with 7 positions matching TRBD1. CDR1 MNHEY and CDR2 SVGAGI come from the germline V gene. The CDR3 sequence is 16 residues long. V lost 4 bases to trimming and J lost 4 bases; unmatched junction nucleotides: 9. CDR3 DNA sequence: TGTGCCAGCAGTTCCCGCCCGGGACAGAGTAATGAAAAACTGTTTTTT. The encoded protein is CASSSRPGQSNEKLFF.

The rearrangement joins TRBV7-9 to TRBJ2-1, with D perhaps TRBD1 (5 bases). There are 13 residues in the CDR3. The germline CDR1 and CDR2 sequences are SEHNR and FQNEAQ (reference sequence). V lost 4 bases to trimming and J lost 8 bases, with 12 bases between them. CDR3 amino acids: CASSSPIRDEQFF. The CDR3, as DNA: TGTGCCAGCAGCTCCCCGATCAGGGATGAGCAGTTCTTC.

The chain has TRBV6-1 and TRBJ2-2; D perhaps matches TRBD2 (6 bases). V shed 7 bases and J shed 3 bases, with 12 bases lying between them. The CDR3 is 14 amino acids. The germline V gene has CDR1 MNHNS and CDR2 SASEGT. Here the CDR3 DNA reads TGTGCCAGCATTCCCGCGGGACACACCGGGGAGCTGTTTTTT. Translated, it gives CASIPAGHTGELFF.

The rearrangement links TRBV27 to TRBJ2-6; TRBD1 is a possible D gene (5 bases). With 5 bases removed from V and 0 bases from J, the gap between germline ends came to 14 bases. The CDR3 covers 17 residues. CDR1 and CDR2 from the germline V gene are MNHEY and SMNVEV (reference sequence). The CDR3 region is CASSPRTPNSGANVLTF. As DNA, the CDR3 is TGTGCCAGCAGTCCTCGGACACCGAACTCTGGGGCCAACGTCCTGACTTTC.

This clonotype showed up many times. This chain uses TRBV5-1 with TRBJ2-7, with TRBD2 identical over 12 bases. The V gene end was trimmed by 4 bases and the J gene end by 4 bases; junction bases not matched to a gene: 3. Germline V gene sequence: CDR1 SGHRS, CDR2 YFSETQ. The length of the CDR3 is 14 residues. The CDR3 sequence is CASSTGTSGYEQYF. In nucleotides, the CDR3 is TGCGCCAGCAGCACAGGGACTAGCGGGTACGAGCAGTACTTC. Together with reference TRBV5-1 and TRBJ2-7, the CDR3 gives the full variable domain: KAGVTQTPRYLIKTRGQQVTLSCSPISGHRSVSWYQQTPGQGLQFLFEYFSETQRNKGNFPGRFSGRQFSNSRSEMNVSTLELGDSALYLCASSTGTSGYEQYFGPGTRLTVT.

This clonotype occurred a few times. The CDR3 is CASSPGGAFF. CDR3 coding DNA: TGTGCCAGCAGTCCCGGTGGAGCTTTCTTT. The chain links TRBV27 to TRBJ1-1; D remains unclear. CDR1 is MNHEY, CDR2 SMNVEV, per germline (reference sequence). V was cut by 5 bases and J by 10 bases, with 8 bases left in between. The CDR3 has 10 residues.

This clonotype was detected a few times. This chain connects TRBV25-1 to TRBJ1-1; D may be TRBD1 (5 bases). This CDR3 is built from 12 residues. CDR1 is MGHDK, CDR2 SYGVNS, per germline. Trimming removed 8 bases from V and 2 bases from J, with 9 bases in between. CDR3 sequence (DNA): TGTGCCAGCCGAGGGGTAAACACTGAAGCTTTCTTT. It yields the protein CASRGVNTEAFF.

This clonotype was seen more than once but under ten times. The chain couples TRBV24-1 to TRBJ2-2, with 9 positions matching TRBD1. CDR1 is KGHDR, CDR2 SFDVKD, per germline. The CDR3 sequence is 18 residues long. Trimming removed 1 base from V and 0 bases from J; junction bases left unmatched: 5. The DNA for the CDR3 is TGTGCCACCAGTGATTTTGGACAGGGGTTGGCGAACACCGGGGAGCTGTTTTTT. Amino acid sequence: CATSDFGQGLANTGELFF.

This chain joins TRBV11-2 and TRBJ2-5; a possible D gene is TRBD2 (6 bases). Per the germline V gene, CDR1 is SGHAT and CDR2 is FQNNGV. Trimming cost V 1 base and J 7 bases, with 13 bases left between them. The CDR3 is made up of 14 amino acids. In DNA, the CDR3 is TGTGCCAGCAGCTTAGTAGCGGATCAGGGGACCCAGTACTTC. It codes for CASSLVADQGTQYF.

This chain joins TRBV9 and TRBJ2-1, with TRBD2 as a possible D gene (6 bases). The CDR3 runs to 17 residues. Per the germline V gene, CDR1 is SGDLS and CDR2 is YYNGEE. Trimming removed 3 bases from V and 0 bases from J, with 16 bases in between. CDR3 nucleotide sequence: TGTGCCAGCAGCGCCTCAATAGCGGTTAGCTCCTACAATGAGCAGTTCTTC. Translation gives CASSASIAVSSYNEQFF.

The chain uses TRBV20-1 and TRBJ2-1, with D maybe TRBD2 (5 bases). Trimming shortened V by 0 bases and J by 2 bases, and 14 bases separated the two germline ends. This CDR3 has 16 residues. The germline CDR1 and CDR2 sequences are DFQATT and SNEGSKA (reference sequence). The CDR3 reads CSARDTGSAAYNEQFF. For the CDR3, the DNA is TGCAGTGCTAGAGATACGGGGAGTGCAGCCTACAATGAGCAGTTCTTC.

Worth noting for this clonotype: In this CDR3 the conserved last residue, phenylalanine or tryptophan, is missing, so a read error is likely. V usage is TRBV5-6 and J usage is TRBJ2-7, with unresolved D. Germline V lookup: CDR1 SGHDT, CDR2 YYEEEE. This CDR3 comprises 11 residues. The V gene lost 3 bases and the J gene lost 6 bases, with 7 bases spanning the gap. CDR3 region: CASSSVLEQYY. CDR3 sequence (DNA): TGTGCCAGCAGCTCCGTCCTCGAGCAGTACTAC.

J is TRBJ1-1 and V is TRBV3-1, with 8 bases aligning to TRBD1. The V and J ends lost 4 bases and 5 bases, in that order; junction bases with no gene match: 6. Germline V gene lookup returns CDR1 LGHDT and CDR2 YNNKEL (reference sequence). There are 14 residues in the CDR3. The CDR3 DNA sequence: TGTGCCAGCAGCCGAGACAGGGGATGGACTGAAGCTTTCTTT. Its protein product is CASSRDRGWTEAFF.

The CDR3 spells CASSLRDSMISGYNEQFF. The CDR3 DNA sequence: TGTGCCAGCAGCTTACGGGACAGTATGATCTCCGGGTACAATGAGCAGTTCTTC. The V gene is TRBV7-6, the J gene TRBJ2-1, with 7 bases that match TRBD1. In germline, CDR1 is SGHVS, CDR2 FNYEAQ. The CDR3 sequence is 18 residues long. J was trimmed by 4 bases and V by 2 bases; bases with no gene match: 14.

The chain is built from TRBV6-1 and TRBJ2-3; TRBD2 agrees at 8 bases. This CDR3 spans 15 amino acids. In germline, CDR1 is MNHNS, CDR2 SASEGT. The junction had 12 bases not matched to a gene; V was cut back by 7 bases and J by 6 bases. The CDR3 region has the DNA TGTGCCAGCACCAGGGGACGGGGGGGCCGGGATACGCAGTATTTT. It codes for CASTRGRGGRDTQYF.

The rearrangement uses TRBV7-9 and TRBJ2-4, with D maybe TRBD1 (6 bases). The germline CDR1 and CDR2 sequences are SEHNR and FQNEAQ (reference sequence). V lost 7 bases and J 7 bases, leaving 23 bases between the germline ends. The CDR3 runs 16 residues. The CDR3 loop is CASTPSDSAPENIQYF. The CDR3 nucleotides read TGTGCCAGCACCCCGTCGGACAGTGCCCCCGAGAACATTCAGTACTTC.